The subject of this entry is one T cell receptor (beta chain). V lost 4 bases and J 0 bases, leaving 18 bases between the germline ends. CDR3 length equals 17 residues. Per germline, CDR1 LNHDA and CDR2 SQIVND (reference sequence). The data stem from a study of identical twins. TCRdb re-analysed the 5' RACE reads in MiXCR, keeping a single row per CDR3 protein. The data show 500,000 to 650,000 distinct CDR3 sequences, with 20% to 25% seen just once and approximately 0.49% held by the top ten. This sample also appeared in a second study, on yellow fever vaccine responses in identical twins. That paper adds: The T cell response to vaccination in identical twins was reportedly partly convergent and partly personalized.

The V gene is TRBV19, the J gene TRBJ2-5; perhaps D is TRBD1 or TRBD2 (6 bases each). Sequencing input: CD4+ T cells sorted from blood. The origin of this receptor is a woman younger than 35 in good health. CDR3: CASSSVWVGGYQETQYF. CDR3 DNA: TGTGCCAGTAGTAGCGTCTGGGTAGGGGGGTACCAAGAGACCCAGTACTTC.